Listed here are 19 T cell receptor beta chains from one sample, sequenced in a study of blood T cell repertoires in COVID-19. Data came from immunoSEQ multiplex PCR; TCRdb stores just in-frame clones and leaves some out. The repertoire holds more than 300,000 clones, about 89% seen once, with more than 5% in the top ten. The specimen sequenced was peripheral blood. The receptors originated from a woman aged 45-65 years with COVID-19, enrolled during active disease.

This clone occurred once. The V and J genes are TRBV30 and TRBJ2-3; 7 bases agree with TRBD2. The CDR3 contains 15 residues. With 0 bases clipped from V and 2 bases from J, the junction kept 5 bases outside the gene matches. Germline loops: CDR1 GTSNPN, CDR2 SVGIG (reference sequence). This chain's CDR3 is CAWSVGAGDTDTQYF. CDR3 nucleotides: TGTGCCTGGAGTGTAGGGGCGGGAGACACAGATACGCAGTATTTT.

The V and J genes are TRBV6-5 and TRBJ1-1, with a tentative D call TRBD1 (6 bases). The CDR3 consists of 15 residues. The V end was cut by 5 bases, the J end by 2 bases, with 15 bases between. CDR1 is MNHEY and CDR2 is SVGAGI in the germline V gene. The CDR3 DNA reads as TGTGCCAGCAGTCCGCGTCACAGGGAAAACACTGAAGCTTTCTTT. Translating it yields CASSPRHRENTEAFF.

The J gene is TRBJ2-7, the V gene TRBV2; 9 nucleotides agree with TRBD2. The CDR3 runs to 15 residues. Germline values: CDR1 SNHLY, CDR2 FYNNEI. Trimming took 8 bases from V and 5 from J; bases not matched to a gene: 13. This CDR3 is CASQGPGGRGNEQYF. In nucleotides, the CDR3 is TGTGCCAGCCAGGGGCCTGGCGGGAGGGGAAACGAGCAGTACTTC.

The rearrangement joins TRBV7-2 to TRBJ1-2; 9 nucleotides agree with TRBD1. The trim removed 5 bases at V and 3 bases at J, leaving 16 bases unmatched. The CDR3 totals 18 residues. The germline gives CDR1 SGHTA, CDR2 FQGNSA. CDR3 DNA: TGTGCCAGCAGCCACCCCGACACCGGGACAGGGTGGGACTATGGCTACACCTTC. Translated, it gives CASSHPDTGTGWDYGYTF.

V gene TRBV19 combines with J gene TRBJ1-1; 8 bases agree with TRBD1. The V and J ends lost 7 bases and 1 base, in that order; junction bases with no gene match: 5. This CDR3 has 14 residues. CDR1 and CDR2 from the germline V gene are LNHDA and SQIVND (reference sequence). The CDR3 DNA is TGTGCCAGTACCCCACAGGGGGGGAACACTGAAGCTTTCTTT. Its protein is CASTPQGGNTEAFF.

The chain combines TRBV7-9 with TRBJ1-5, with unresolved D. The CDR3 contains 15 residues. Germline V gene lookup returns CDR1 SEHNR and CDR2 FQNEAQ (reference sequence). Trimming pared 5 bases from V and 1 base from J, leaving 12 bases between. The CDR3 DNA reads as TGTGCCAGCAGCCCCCGGGGAGGGAGCAATCAGCCCCAGCATTTT. Translating gives CASSPRGGSNQPQHF.

This chain connects TRBV24-1 to TRBJ2-5; TRBD2 might be the D (7 bases). This CDR3 spans 14 amino acids. Trimming pared 5 bases from V and 4 bases from J, leaving 13 bases between. Germline assignment: CDR1 KGHDR and CDR2 SFDVKD. The CDR3 protein is CATSGWGGSETQYF. The CDR3 region has the DNA TGTGCCACCAGTGGGTGGGGGGGCTCAGAGACCCAGTACTTC.

This clone was seen a single time. The chain couples TRBV5-5 to TRBJ1-1; D remains unclear. The CDR3 loop spans 15 amino acids. V was cut by 1 base and J by 4 bases, with 14 bases left in between. Germline V gene data show CDR1 as SGHKS and CDR2 as YYEKEE (reference sequence). CDR3 DNA: TGTGCCAGCAGCTTGATATTGGGTCGGGGCACTGAAGCTTTCTTT. It translates to CASSLILGRGTEAFF.

The chain carries TRBV19 and TRBJ1-1, with D perhaps matching TRBD1 (6 bases). Trimming pared 6 bases from V and 0 bases from J, leaving 14 bases between. Germline CDR1 reads LNHDA; CDR2 reads SQIVND (reference sequence). The CDR3 length is 15 residues. The CDR3 reads CASRAQQGLNTEAFF. The CDR3 DNA reads as TGTGCCAGTAGGGCCCAACAGGGTCTGAACACTGAAGCTTTCTTT.

V is TRBV5-1 and J is TRBJ2-6, with D perhaps TRBD1 (5 bases). V shed 3 bases and J shed 0 bases, with 7 bases lying between them. The CDR3 loop spans 15 amino acids. Per germline, CDR1 SGHRS and CDR2 YFSETQ. The chain's CDR3 is CASSSQGSGANVLTF. CDR3 coding DNA: TGCGCCAGCAGCTCCCAGGGCTCTGGGGCCAACGTCCTGACTTTC.

The chain is built from TRBV18 and TRBJ1-2, with TRBD1 as a possible D gene (6 bases). Trimming took 0 bases from V and 2 from J, leaving 13 bases between them. There are 16 residues in the CDR3. CDR1 is KGHSH, CDR2 LQKENI, per germline. The CDR3 DNA reads TGTGCCAGCTCACCACCATCCAAGCAGGGGAACTATGGCTACACCTTC. Encoded protein: CASSPPSKQGNYGYTF.

The CDR3: CASSEARVLSGYTF. As DNA, the CDR3 is TGCGCCAGCAGTGAGGCCAGGGTCCTCTCTGGCTACACCTTC. V gene TRBV10-2 combines with J gene TRBJ1-2; D perhaps matches TRBD1 (5 bases). The CDR3 is 14 residues long. Trimming shortened V by 2 bases and J by 7 bases, and 14 bases separated the two germline ends. Germline loops: CDR1 WSHSY, CDR2 SAAADI.

This sequence joins TRBV2 and TRBJ1-4; the match to TRBD1 covers 8 bases. The CDR3 spans 16 residues. Trimming took 10 bases from V and 6 from J; bases not matched to a gene: 16. From germline, CDR1 is SNHLY and CDR2 FYNNEI. In nucleotides, the CDR3 is TGTGCCAACTCAAGGACAGGGAGGTTAAACGATGAAAAACTGTTTTTT. This translates into CANSRTGRLNDEKLFF.

This chain joins TRBV11-2 and TRBJ1-1, with a weak D call TRBD1 (6 bases). The CDR3 is made up of 13 amino acids. The V end was cut by 5 bases, the J end by 1 base, with 8 bases between. The germline CDR1 and CDR2 sequences are SGHAT and FQNNGV. CDR3 DNA: TGTGCCAGCAGCGGGGGACAGAACACTGAAGCTTTCTTT. It encodes CASSGGQNTEAFF.

This chain links TRBV15 with TRBJ1-5; a possible D gene is TRBD1 (6 bases). V was clipped by 4 bases and J by 2 bases, with 15 bases between them. The CDR3 has 16 residues. From germline, CDR1 is LNHNV and CDR2 YYDKDF (reference sequence). The CDR3 sequence: CATSTWTAYGNQPQHF. The CDR3 DNA follows: TGTGCCACCAGCACCTGGACAGCTTATGGCAATCAGCCCCAGCATTTT.

The rearrangement links TRBV5-8 to TRBJ1-2; D is possibly TRBD1 (5 bases). The germline CDR1 and CDR2 sequences are SGHTS and YDEGEE. This CDR3 spans 15 amino acids. The germline V and J ends were trimmed by 4 bases and 5 bases, with 18 bases remaining between them. The CDR3 nucleotides read TGTGCCAGCAGCCTCGGCGCAGGGAAGGATTATGGCTACACCTTC. This encodes CASSLGAGKDYGYTF.

This rearrangement joins TRBV4-1 to TRBJ2-1; TRBD2 aligns across 12 bases. Germline-derived CDR1 and CDR2 are MGHRA and YSYEKL. This CDR3 has 17 residues. The trim removed 0 bases at V and 4 bases at J, leaving 4 bases unmatched. The CDR3 here is CASSQEGGLAGYNEQFF. CDR3 nucleotides: TGCGCCAGCAGCCAAGAGGGTGGACTAGCGGGATACAATGAGCAGTTCTTC.

The rearrangement links TRBV19 to TRBJ2-7; TRBD2 is a possible D gene (5 bases). With 3 bases removed from V and 0 bases from J, the gap between germline ends came to 12 bases. This CDR3 is built from 15 residues. CDR1 and CDR2 (germline): LNHDA, SQIVND (reference sequence). CDR3 DNA sequence: TGTGCCAGTAGTATGGGCCCGGGAAGCTCCTACGAGCAGTACTTC. It is translated as CASSMGPGSSYEQYF.

The rearrangement joins TRBV19 to TRBJ1-1; a possible D gene is TRBD1 (6 bases). Germline CDR1 LNHDA, CDR2 SQIVND (reference sequence). The V and J ends lost 2 bases and 0 bases respectively, with 10 bases between them. CDR3 length: 15 residues. The CDR3, as DNA: TGTGCCAGTAGTATATATTCAGGGGTGAACACTGAAGCTTTCTTT. Encoded protein: CASSIYSGVNTEAFF.